This record concerns one T cell receptor beta chain sequence. The record originates from a study of blood T cell repertoires in COVID-19. Study overall: Sites in the United States, Italy and Spain provided acute and convalescent COVID-19 samples. The analysed material was cDNA or gDNA that came from T cells, B-cell-depleted T cells, or PBMCs.

Study processing details: From reference gene primer amplification, estimates of nucleated cell counts were derived. Profiling relied on immunoSEQ multiplex PCR, and the TCRdb table lists in-frame clones only, not all of them. That table supplies the V and J calls and clone size; D and trimming were determined from the DNA. The sample records some 250,000 clones, around 86% being singletons. This sequence originates from a woman in her 30s who had recovered from COVID-19. Material for sequencing was peripheral blood.

The CDR3 region has the DNA TGCGCCAGCAGCCCGGGACAGCTTAGCACAGATACGCAGTATTTT. It specifies CASSPGQLSTDTQYF. The chain employs TRBV4-3 and TRBJ2-3, with 7 bases lining up with TRBD1. Germline lookup yields CDR1 LGHNA and CDR2 YSLEER. After removal of 4 bases from V and 0 bases from J, the junction contained 4 bases not matched to a gene. This CDR3 comprises 15 residues.